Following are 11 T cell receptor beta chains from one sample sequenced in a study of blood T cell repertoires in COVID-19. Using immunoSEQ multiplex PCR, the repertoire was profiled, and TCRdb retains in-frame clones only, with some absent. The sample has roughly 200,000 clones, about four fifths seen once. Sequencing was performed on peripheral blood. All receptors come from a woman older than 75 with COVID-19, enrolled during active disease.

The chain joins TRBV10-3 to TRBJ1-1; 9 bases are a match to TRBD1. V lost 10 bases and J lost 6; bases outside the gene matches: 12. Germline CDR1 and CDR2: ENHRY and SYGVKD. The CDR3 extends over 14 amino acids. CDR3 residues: CATRDRDYMSEAFF. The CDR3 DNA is TGTGCCACCAGGGACAGGGACTATATGTCTGAAGCTTTCTTT.

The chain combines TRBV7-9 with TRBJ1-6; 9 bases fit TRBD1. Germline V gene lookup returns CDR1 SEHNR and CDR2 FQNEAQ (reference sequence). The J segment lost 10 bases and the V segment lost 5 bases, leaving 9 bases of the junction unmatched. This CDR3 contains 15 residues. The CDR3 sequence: CASSPSDRGYSPLHF. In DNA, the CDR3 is TGTGCCAGCAGCCCCTCGGACAGGGGATACTCACCCCTCCACTTT. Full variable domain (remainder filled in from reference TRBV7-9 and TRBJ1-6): DTGVSQNPRHKITKRGQNVTFRCDPISEHNRLYWYRQTLGQGPEFLTYFQNEAQLEKSRLLSDRFSAERPKGSFSTLEIQRTEQGDSAMYLCASSPSDRGYSPLHFGNGTRLTVT.

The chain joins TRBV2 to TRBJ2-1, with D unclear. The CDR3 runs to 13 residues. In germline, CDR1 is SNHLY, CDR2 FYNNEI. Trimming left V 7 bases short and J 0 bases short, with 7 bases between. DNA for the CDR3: TGTGCCAGCACCGCTAGCTCCTACAATGAGCAGTTCTTC. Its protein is CASTASSYNEQFF. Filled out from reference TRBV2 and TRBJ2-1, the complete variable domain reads EPEVTQTPSHQVTQMGQEVILRCVPISNHLYFYWYRQILGQKVEFLVSFYNNEISEKSEIFDDQFSVERPDGSNFTLKIRSTKLEDSAMYFCASTASSYNEQFFGPGTRLTVL.

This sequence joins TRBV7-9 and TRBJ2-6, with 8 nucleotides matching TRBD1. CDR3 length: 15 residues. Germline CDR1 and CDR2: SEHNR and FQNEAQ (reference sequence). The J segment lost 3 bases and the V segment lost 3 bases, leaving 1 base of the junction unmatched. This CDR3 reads CASSFRGLGANVLTF. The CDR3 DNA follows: TGTGCCAGCAGCTTCAGGGGGCTTGGGGCCAACGTCCTGACTTTC. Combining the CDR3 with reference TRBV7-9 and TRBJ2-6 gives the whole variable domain DTGVSQNPRHKITKRGQNVTFRCDPISEHNRLYWYRQTLGQGPEFLTYFQNEAQLEKSRLLSDRFSAERPKGSFSTLEIQRTEQGDSAMYLCASSFRGLGANVLTFGAGSRLTVL.

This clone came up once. CDR3 sequence reads: CASSLAGQVSYEQYF. The CDR3 DNA is TGCGCCAGCAGCTTGGCGGGACAGGTCAGTTACGAGCAGTACTTC. The chain is built from TRBV5-1 and TRBJ2-7; 8 bases map to TRBD1. The germline V gene has CDR1 SGHRS and CDR2 YFSETQ. CDR3 length equals 15 residues. The J segment lost 4 bases and the V segment lost 0 bases, leaving 6 bases of the junction unmatched.

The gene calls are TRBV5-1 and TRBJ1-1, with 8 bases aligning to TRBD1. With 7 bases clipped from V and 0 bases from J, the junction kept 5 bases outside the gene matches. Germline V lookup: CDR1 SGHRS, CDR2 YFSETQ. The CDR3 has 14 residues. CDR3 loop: CASRPGQVNTEAFF. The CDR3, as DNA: TGCGCCAGCCGGCCGGGACAGGTGAACACTGAAGCTTTCTTT.

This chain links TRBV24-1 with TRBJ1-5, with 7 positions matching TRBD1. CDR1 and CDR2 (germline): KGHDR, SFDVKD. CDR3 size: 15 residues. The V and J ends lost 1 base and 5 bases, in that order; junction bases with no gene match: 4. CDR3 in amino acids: CATSDFKGGDQPQHF. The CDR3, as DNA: TGTGCCACCAGTGATTTTAAAGGGGGCGATCAGCCCCAGCATTTT.

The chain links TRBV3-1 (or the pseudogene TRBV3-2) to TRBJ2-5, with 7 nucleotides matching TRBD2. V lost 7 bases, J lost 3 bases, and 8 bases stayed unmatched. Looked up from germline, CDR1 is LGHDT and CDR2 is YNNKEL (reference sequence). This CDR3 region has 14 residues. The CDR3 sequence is CASIANGGEETQYF. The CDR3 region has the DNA TGTGCCAGCATCGCTAATGGGGGGGAAGAGACCCAGTACTTC.

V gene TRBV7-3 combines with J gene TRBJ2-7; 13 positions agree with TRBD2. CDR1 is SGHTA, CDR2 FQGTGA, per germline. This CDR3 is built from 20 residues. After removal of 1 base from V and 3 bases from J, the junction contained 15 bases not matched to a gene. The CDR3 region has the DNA TGTGCCAGCAGCTTAAGAGGCAGCAGACTAGCGGGGGGACGAAGCTACGAGCAGTACTTC. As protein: CASSLRGSRLAGGRSYEQYF.

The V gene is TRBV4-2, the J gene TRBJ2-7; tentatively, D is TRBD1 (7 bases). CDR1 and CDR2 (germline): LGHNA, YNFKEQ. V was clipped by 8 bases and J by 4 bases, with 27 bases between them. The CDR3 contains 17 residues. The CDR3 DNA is TGTGCCAGCGTGAGGTTCCGGCAGGAGGGGGCGAAATACGAGCAGTACTTC. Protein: CASVRFRQEGAKYEQYF.

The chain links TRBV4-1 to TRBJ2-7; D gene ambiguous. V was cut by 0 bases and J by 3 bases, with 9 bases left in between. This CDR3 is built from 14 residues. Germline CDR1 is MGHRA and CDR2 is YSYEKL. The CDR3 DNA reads TGCGCCAGCAGCCAAGATTTGCGGATCTACGAGCAGTACTTC. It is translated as CASSQDLRIYEQYF.